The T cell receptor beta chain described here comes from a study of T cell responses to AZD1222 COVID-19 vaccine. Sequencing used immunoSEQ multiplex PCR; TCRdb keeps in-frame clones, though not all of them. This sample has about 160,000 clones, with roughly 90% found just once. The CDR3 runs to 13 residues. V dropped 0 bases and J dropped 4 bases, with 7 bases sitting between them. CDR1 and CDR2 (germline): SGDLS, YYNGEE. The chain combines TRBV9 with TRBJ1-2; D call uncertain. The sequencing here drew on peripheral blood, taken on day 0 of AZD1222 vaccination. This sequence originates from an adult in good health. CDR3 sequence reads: CASSVEGSYGYTF. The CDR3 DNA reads TGTGCCAGCAGCGTAGAAGGATCCTATGGCTACACCTTC.